A selection of T cell receptor beta chains follows, all from one sample in a study of T cells in Graves' hyperthyroidism and ophthalmopathy. TCRdb used MiXCR to reprocess the multiplex PCR reads, holding one entry per CDR3 protein. The data show hundreds of thousands of distinct CDR3 sequences, 14% to 15% seen once. What was sequenced was blood. These receptor sequences come from a woman in her thirties or forties with Graves' ophthalmopathy. The CDR3 runs from the conserved cysteine through the conserved F or W. A D gene is named only where the DNA matches it firmly. Clone size is given for some rows only: seen once, a few or many times, or a class if the clone is expanded.

v_call	d_call	clone_size	j_call	cdr3_aa	cdr3_nt
TRBV2	TRBD1	few	TRBJ1-6	CASSEARPGTGDSPLHF	TGTGCCAGCAGTGAAGCGCGCCCCGGGACAGGGGATTCACCCCTCCACTTT
TRBV19	TRBD1	-	TRBJ2-7	CASRPTGQGQNEQYF	TGTGCCAGTAGACCCACGGGACAGGGGCAAAACGAGCAGTACTTC
TRBV2	-	many	TRBJ1-5	CASSGRTDQPQHF	TGTGCCAGCAGCGGCCGGACGGATCAGCCCCAGCATTTT
TRBV6-1	-	many	TRBJ1-5	CASSGRTVSNQPQHF	TGTGCCAGCTCCGGGCGGACAGTGAGCAATCAGCCCCAGCATTTT
TRBV28	-	many	TRBJ2-1	CASSSDSSDEQFF	TGTGCCAGCAGTTCGGATAGCTCCGATGAGCAGTTCTTC
TRBV12-3/TRBV12-4	-	many	TRBJ1-1	CASSSRFGNAEAFF	TGTGCCAGCAGTTCCCGTTTTGGGAACGCTGAAGCTTTCTTT
TRBV5-1	-	many	TRBJ1-2	CASSSDAPIVYGYTF	TGCGCCAGCAGCTCCGACGCCCCGATTGTCTACGGCTACACCTTC
TRBV15	-	many	TRBJ1-2	CATSRGSIGGYTF	TGTGCCACCAGCAGAGGCTCTATTGGCGGCTACACCTTC
TRBV11-2	TRBD2	many	TRBJ2-7	CASSFYASGSNEQYF	TGTGCCAGCAGCTTTTACGCTAGCGGGAGCAACGAGCAGTACTTC
TRBV6-8	TRBD1	many	TRBJ1-2	CASRSDGQGVFSNYGYTF	TGTGCCAGCAGATCCGACGGACAGGGGGTTTTTTCTAACTATGGCTACACCTTC
TRBV12-3/TRBV12-4	-	many	TRBJ1-3	CASSLWLSGNTIYF	TGTGCCAGCAGTTTATGGCTCTCTGGAAACACCATATATTTT
TRBV6-1	TRBD1	-	TRBJ2-3	CASSEQGASTDTQYF	TGTGCCAGCAGTGAGCAGGGGGCGAGCACAGATACGCAGTATTTT
TRBV12-5	-	many	TRBJ1-2	CASAPGLFNYGYTF	TGTGCTAGTGCACCGGGACTATTTAACTATGGCTACACCTTC
TRBV29-1	-	many	TRBJ1-2	CSVRAWPDYGYTF	TGCAGCGTCCGAGCCTGGCCGGACTATGGCTACACCTTC
TRBV12-3/TRBV12-4	-	many	TRBJ2-2	CASSSLGVANTGELFF	TGTGCCAGCAGTTCCCTCGGGGTCGCGAACACCGGGGAGCTGTTTTTT
TRBV5-1	-	few	TRBJ2-7	CASSLEQVAYEQYF	TGCGCCAGCAGCTTGGAACAGGTTGCCTACGAGCAGTACTTC
TRBV20-1	-	-	TRBJ2-4	CSARDVASGIQYF	TGCAGTGCTAGAGATGTGGCGAGTGGCATTCAGTACTTC
TRBV7-9	-	once	TRBJ1-1	CASSPPEAGWAFF	TGTGCCAGCAGCCCGCCAGAGGCAGGGTGGGCTTTCTTT
TRBV19	TRBD1	many	TRBJ2-7	CASSQRQGYEQYF	TGTGCCAGTAGTCAGAGACAGGGCTACGAGCAGTACTTC
TRBV6-2/TRBV6-3	-	many	TRBJ2-7	CASSTPLGGGRTLYEQYF	TGTGCCAGCAGCACCCCGCTCGGTGGGGGAAGGACACTGTACGAGCAGTACTTC
TRBV5-1	-	-	TRBJ2-7	CASRPQGSSYEQYF	TGCGCCAGCCGTCCTCAGGGGAGCTCCTACGAGCAGTACTTC
TRBV19	TRBD1	many	TRBJ1-1	CASSTRDRGDTEAFF	TGTGCCAGTAGTACCCGGGACAGGGGGGACACTGAAGCTTTCTTT
TRBV6-1	TRBD1	-	TRBJ2-7	CASSERPGTVYEQYF	TGTGCCAGCAGTGAACGGCCCGGGACAGTCTACGAGCAGTACTTC
TRBV28	TRBD2	many	TRBJ2-7	CASISGLAGGPYTYEQYF	TGTGCCAGCATTTCCGGACTAGCGGGAGGGCCTTACACCTACGAGCAGTACTTC
TRBV6-5	-	-	TRBJ2-7	CASSYKSGTASYEQYF	TGTGCCAGCAGTTACAAGTCGGGGACGGCCTCCTACGAGCAGTACTTC
TRBV24-1	-	few	TRBJ2-2	CATSDFVGELFF	TGTGCCACCAGTGATTTTGTCGGGGAGCTGTTTTTT
TRBV15	-	many	TRBJ2-7	CATSISKGTWQYF	TGTGCCACCAGCATCTCGAAGGGAACCTGGCAGTACTTC
TRBV30	-	few	TRBJ1-1	CAWSSGTSTEAFF	TGTGCCTGGAGTTCCGGGACGTCCACTGAAGCTTTCTTT
TRBV6-1	-	many	TRBJ2-7	CASSSIGTATAQYF	TGTGCCAGCAGCTCGATCGGGACGGCTACGGCGCAGTACTTC
TRBV5-6	-	-	TRBJ1-5	CASSLAESAYPQPQHF	TGTGCCAGCAGCTTGGCCGAGTCTGCTTATCCTCAGCCCCAGCATTTT
TRBV5-1	TRBD1	many	TRBJ1-2	CASSLAPGTGSATNYGYTF	TGCGCCAGCAGCTTGGCCCCCGGGACAGGGAGCGCCACTAACTATGGCTACACCTTC
TRBV20-1	TRBD2	many	TRBJ2-7	CSAALAGPYEQYF	TGCAGTGCTGCACTAGCGGGACCCTACGAGCAGTACTTC
TRBV11-2	-	many	TRBJ1-1	CASSLVRDTEAFF	TGTGCCAGCAGTTTGGTTCGGGACACTGAAGCTTTCTTT
TRBV18	-	-	TRBJ1-1	CASSIGRPELTEAFF	TGTGCCAGCTCGATCGGACGTCCAGAGTTGACTGAAGCTTTCTTT
TRBV11-3	-	many	TRBJ2-6	CASSPDGANVLTF	TGTGCCAGCAGCCCCGACGGGGCCAACGTCCTGACTTTC
TRBV27	-	-	TRBJ2-3	CASSFTFGDTQYF	TGTGCCAGCAGTTTTACGTTCGGAGATACGCAGTATTTT
TRBV5-1	TRBD2	few	TRBJ2-5	CASSHGTSGAQETQYF	TGCGCCAGCAGCCACGGGACTAGCGGGGCCCAAGAGACCCAGTACTTC
TRBV5-1	TRBD2	few	TRBJ2-5	CASSSAGTSGSGQETQYF	TGCGCCAGCAGCTCCGCCGGGACTAGCGGGAGTGGTCAAGAGACCCAGTACTTC
TRBV6-1	TRBD1	-	TRBJ2-5	CASNRQGRMETQYF	TGTGCCAGCAATAGACAGGGAAGGATGGAGACCCAGTACTTC
TRBV6-1	-	-	TRBJ1-1	CASSGGQMNTEAFF	TGTGCCAGCAGTGGAGGGCAGATGAACACTGAAGCTTTCTTT
TRBV12-3/TRBV12-4	-	-	TRBJ1-1	CASDRGGNTEAFF	TGTGCCAGCGATCGGGGGGGGAACACTGAAGCTTTCTTT
TRBV6-1	TRBD2	many	TRBJ2-7	CASSRQREAYEQYF	TGTGCCAGCAGTAGGCAGCGGGAGGCCTACGAGCAGTACTTC
TRBV6-5	TRBD1	many	TRBJ2-7	CASSYSGTGVYEQYF	TGTGCCAGCAGTTACTCCGGGACAGGGGTCTACGAGCAGTACTTC
TRBV6-5	TRBD1	many	TRBJ2-7	CASSTGQGAYEQYF	TGTGCCAGCAGTACCGGACAGGGGGCTTACGAGCAGTACTTC
TRBV12-3/TRBV12-4	-	-	TRBJ2-1	CASSPGGYNEQFF	TGTGCCAGCAGTCCCGGCGGCTACAATGAGCAGTTCTTC
TRBV11-2	-	-	TRBJ2-5	CASSKGGWGRQETQYF	TGTGCCAGCAGCAAAGGGGGTTGGGGGAGGCAAGAGACCCAGTACTTC
TRBV28	-	few	TRBJ2-4	CASSRREIAKNIQYF	TGTGCCAGCAGTCGGAGGGAGATAGCCAAAAACATTCAGTACTTC
TRBV28	-	many	TRBJ2-7	CASSGNQGARPYEQYF	TGTGCCAGCAGTGGGAACCAGGGTGCGCGGCCCTACGAGCAGTACTTC
TRBV13	TRBD2	many	TRBJ2-7	CASSLGRGVDEQYF	TGTGCCAGCAGCTTAGGGCGGGGGGTCGACGAGCAGTACTTC
TRBV5-4	TRBD2	few	TRBJ2-1	CASSWGLAGAVGNEQFF	TGTGCCAGCAGCTGGGGACTAGCGGGAGCGGTTGGCAATGAGCAGTTCTTC
TRBV27	-	many	TRBJ1-4	CASSSTSPGNEKLFF	TGTGCCAGCAGTTCAACCTCCCCGGGGAATGAAAAACTGTTTTTT
TRBV6-2/TRBV6-3	TRBD1	many	TRBJ1-1	CASRTGTGGRAFF	TGTGCCAGCAGGACCGGGACAGGTGGGAGAGCTTTCTTT
TRBV18	TRBD1	many	TRBJ2-7	CASSSGQGTQEQYF	TGTGCCAGCTCATCGGGACAGGGTACGCAAGAGCAGTACTTC
TRBV4-3	-	many	TRBJ1-2	CASSQSPRDNYGYTF	TGCGCCAGCAGCCAATCGCCCAGGGATAACTATGGCTACACCTTC
TRBV6-2/TRBV6-3	-	-	TRBJ1-5	CASSPRSQGSYSNQPQHF	TGTGCCAGCTCACCACGTTCCCAGGGCTCCTATAGCAATCAGCCCCAGCATTTT
TRBV27	-	many	TRBJ1-5	CASSLYPKGQPQHF	TGTGCCAGCAGTTTATACCCTAAAGGTCAGCCCCAGCATTTT
TRBV6-2/TRBV6-3	TRBD1	-	TRBJ1-5	CASNDRDGQPQHF	TGTGCCAGCAACGACAGGGATGGCCAGCCCCAGCATTTT
TRBV7-2	-	many	TRBJ1-6	CASSFEGVALHF	TGTGCCAGCAGCTTTGAGGGGGTGGCCCTCCACTTT